This record covers a single TCR beta chain. Its antigen is as yet unknown. The V and J ends lost 4 bases and 8 bases respectively, with 11 bases between them. CDR3 length equals 12 residues. TCRdb called the reads again in MiXCR, with one record for every CDR3 protein. In the table there are around 130,000 distinct CDR3 sequences, under 30% of which are singletons. This record belongs to a study of T cell repertoires in cytomegalovirus infection. The V and J genes are TRBV12-3 or TRBV12-4 and TRBJ1-2; D call uncertain. The material sequenced was PBMCs, sequenced either directly or after in vitro stimulation (not recorded which). This clonotype was sampled from a human donor in good health (CMV status not recorded). Some clones in this sample may be carry-over from other donors' samples. The CDR3 nucleotides read TGTGCCAGCAGTTACAGATTTCGGGGCTACACCTTC. Encoded protein: CASSYRFRGYTF.